This TCR beta chain is from a study of beta chain features in type 1 diabetes (dated by TCRdb to the late 2010s). In terms of the full investigation: Patients and healthy donors did not differ in mean age, gender distribution, total cell number or subset yield. The study compared the TCRB repertoires of sorted circulating CD4+ T cell subsets in recently diagnosed type 1 diabetes patients with those in matched healthy donors. Naive and central memory subsets were obtained from all 28 donors, but regulatory and stem cell-like memory subsets were isolated from only 8 patients and roughly 8 healthy donors. A total of roughly 98,000,000 sorted cells were examined across all samples, and RNA yield correlated strongly with the number of cells per subset. The paper's findings and limits, for the study overall: Because small numbers of individuals were included in the HLA sub-analyses, any influence of HLA type on TCRB rearrangement was left unresolved. The naive, central memory and regulatory TCRB repertoires appeared to resemble one another more closely among patients than among healthy donors. PCR may preferentially amplify shorter templates, but because patient and control samples were amplified and corrected together, any resulting skew would affect both groups equally. In all four CD4+ subsets, TCRB CDR3 length was moderately but significantly shorter in type 1 diabetes patients. Because cDNA was sequenced instead of genomic DNA, activated cells with high expression could be over-represented, although the groups did not differ in activation or CD3 levels. Fewer insertions and more nucleotide deletions at VDJ recombination sites were observed in patients with type 1 diabetes, implying thymic rearrangement abnormalities.

The entire isolated RNA was reverse transcribed using the High Capacity cDNA Reverse Transcription Kit, and thus expressed TCRB transcripts were sequenced. Deep immunoSEQ sequencing was applied to naive, central memory and regulatory T cell samples, giving an average of around 3.8 million total reads per sample. After sorted cells were lysed in RLT buffer, RNA was extracted with DNase-treated RNeasy Micro or Mini kits, with the choice depending on cell number. Each cell subset was processed on its own to prevent cross-contamination, while patient and healthy donor samples were processed together. The immunoSEQ multiplex PCR was used to amplify TCRB sequences from cDNA, generating 87-bp fragments that spanned the CDR3 region. Amplicons were sequenced on the Illumina HiSeq platform. Concerning the study's data processing: Synthetic template baselines were used to correct PCR bias computationally, reads within Hamming distance 2 were collapsed together, and singletons that could not be merged were discarded. Reads were aligned against IMGT so that V, D and J genes, CDR3 length and insertions or deletions at six rearrangement sites could be assigned. Clonotype counts were normalized to sorted cell number within each subset before computing true diversity and Gini coefficients with the tcR R package. The overlap coefficient, calculated on TCRB nucleotide sequences, was used to measure repertoire sharing. Out-of-frame TCRB sequences from naive cells were analyzed as a proxy for the pre-selection repertoire. Sourced from immuneACCESS, this table was stored by TCRdb with only in-frame sequences that have V and J called. A share of the clones is absent; for the studies checked, an unresolved V gene accounts for under half, and the remainder has no known explanation. V and J calls and clone size are given by that table; D and trimming were obtained from the DNA. The sample contains 240,000 or so clones, 11% to 15% of them found a single time. The ten largest clonotypes hold roughly 0.019% of the sample.

Each donor gave one peripheral blood draw, averaging approximately 120 mL, which was collected into heparinised tubes. Naive, central memory, regulatory and stem cell-like memory CD4+ T cells were sorted on a BD FACSAria II using a panel including CD45RO, CCR7, CD25, CD127, CD95 and CD27. Every sorted population had a purity above 95%. PBMCs were isolated immediately by Lymphoprep density gradient centrifugation and stained directly without culture. To minimize batch effects, samples were stained and sorted in pairs, one healthy donor with one patient per experiment. As encoded in the germline V gene, CDR1 is MGHRA while CDR2 is YSYEKL. Inclusive of the bounding cysteine and phenylalanine, the CDR3 is 16 residues long. Only CDR3 DNA remains: 48 bases, in frame from the first base. Trimming at the junction amounts to 3 bases on V and 1 base on J, and the germline ends lie 13 bases apart. This clone was recorded a few times. Its antigen is unknown. No clone much larger than this one lies a single base away; base qualities are absent.

This sequence uses TRBV4-1 and TRBJ2-4; a tentative D match to TRBD2 spans 5 bases. The sequence came from a man under 40 with type 1 diabetes. Sequencing used naive CD4+ T cells from blood. What this sample's cell subset or site label stands for: true naive CD4+ T cells. The CDR3 region: CASSHSPADAKNIQYF. The nucleotide sequence is given as TGCGCCAGCAGCCATTCACCAGCGGACGCCAAAAACATTCAGTACTTC.